Below are 25 T cell receptor beta chains sequenced from a single sample in a study of T cells in Graves' hyperthyroidism and ophthalmopathy. Template material for amplifying TCR beta CDR3 regions consisted of RNA transcripts. The TCR CDR3 first-round RT-PCR relied on the HTBI primer set. Each CDR3 protein gets one entry after TCRdb re-called the multiplex PCR reads with MiXCR. The sample holds hundreds of thousands of distinct CDR3 sequences, approximately 15% seen once. The sequenced sample consisted of blood. The receptors were gathered from a woman aged 18-30 years with Graves' hyperthyroidism.

This clonotype has more than one count but fewer than ten. The CDR3 DNA reads TGTGCCACCAGTGATGGCATTTCCCGCACTGAAGCTTTCTTT. It is translated as CATSDGISRTEAFF. This chain links TRBV24-1 with TRBJ1-1; D gene unclear. V was trimmed by 3 bases and J by 4 bases, leaving 11 bases between them. From germline, CDR1 is KGHDR and CDR2 SFDVKD. There are 14 residues in the CDR3.

This clonotype was observed a handful of times. This chain joins TRBV10-3 and TRBJ2-5, with 8 bases identical to TRBD1. Trimming cost V 6 bases and J 5 bases; bases outside gene matches: 5. This CDR3 is 13 amino acids long. Germline CDR1 and CDR2: ENHRY and SYGVKD. DNA for the CDR3: TGTGCCATCAGCCCTACAGGGGGGGAGACCCAGTACTTC. This encodes CAISPTGGETQYF.

In the case of this clonotype: A much larger clone lies a single base off, so this may be a read error. The chain employs TRBV20-1 and TRBJ1-1; TRBD1 agrees at 8 bases. Trimming at V came to 3 bases and at J to 6 bases, leaving 6 bases not matched to a gene. Germline loops: CDR1 DFQATT, CDR2 SNEGSKA (reference sequence). CDR3 size: 13 residues. CDR3 in amino acids: CSASYSQGAEAFF. Written as DNA, the CDR3 is TGCAGTGCTAGTTACTCACAGGGGGCTGAAGCTTTCTTT.

V is TRBV7-8 and J is TRBJ2-3, with D possibly being TRBD1 or TRBD2 (5 bases each). V lost 3 bases and J 3 bases, leaving 22 bases between the germline ends. Germline CDR1 SGHVS, CDR2 FQNEAQ. This CDR3 region has 18 residues. This CDR3 reads CASSFPRLTQGGTDTQYF. DNA for the CDR3: TGTGCCAGCAGCTTCCCGCGGCTCACCCAGGGCGGGACAGATACGCAGTATTTT.

About this clonotype itself: The junction and the germline gene differ at one end; a read error may be behind it. The CDR3 DNA reads TGTGCCAGCAATTTACTAGCCGCACAAGAGACCCAGTACTTC. Protein: CASNLLAAQETQYF. V and J are TRBV28 and TRBJ2-5; D might be TRBD2 (6 bases). CDR1 and CDR2 from the germline V gene are MDHEN and SYDVKM. CDR3 size: 14 residues.

This clonotype has ten or more counts. The chain has TRBV12-3 or TRBV12-4 and TRBJ1-1, with TRBD1 matching over 12 bases. This CDR3 spans 13 amino acids. With 5 bases clipped from V and 12 bases from J, the junction kept 7 bases outside the gene matches. CDR3 nucleotides: TGTGCCAGCAGTCCAGGGACAGGGGGCCTAACTTTCTTT. Its protein is CASSPGTGGLTFF.

This clonotype has ten or more counts. This chain connects TRBV20-1 to TRBJ2-3; 7 nucleotides align to TRBD2. The CDR3 contains 16 residues. Losses at the gene ends were 0 bases for V and 4 bases for J; bases not matched to a gene: 10. CDR1 and CDR2 (germline): DFQATT, SNEGSKA (reference sequence). The CDR3 region has the DNA TGCAGTGCTAGAGATTGGAGCGGGAATTCACCAGATACGCAGTATTTT. Amino acids: CSARDWSGNSPDTQYF.

The V gene is TRBV4-3, the J gene TRBJ2-1, with D perhaps TRBD1 (6 bases). CDR1 is LGHNA, CDR2 YSLEER, per germline. The CDR3 extends over 16 amino acids. V lost 5 bases, J lost 0 bases, and 14 bases lay in between. This chain's CDR3 is CASSYIGGVSYNEQFF. CDR3 bases: TGCGCCAGCAGCTATATAGGGGGAGTCTCCTACAATGAGCAGTTCTTC.

This clonotype came up many times. The chain has TRBV7-9 and TRBJ2-7, with 7 positions matching TRBD2. This CDR3 is built from 16 residues. Per germline, CDR1 SEHNR and CDR2 FQNEAQ (reference sequence). V trimming: 1 base; J trimming: 0 bases; junction bases outside the gene matches: 6. CDR3 region: CASSLGSGTNSYEQYF. CDR3 nucleotide sequence: TGTGCCAGCAGCTTAGGATCCGGGACTAACTCCTACGAGCAGTACTTC. Full variable domain (rest looked up from reference TRBV7-9 and TRBJ2-7): DTGVSQNPRHKITKRGQNVTFRCDPISEHNRLYWYRQTLGQGPEFLTYFQNEAQLEKSRLLSDRFSAERPKGSFSTLEIQRTEQGDSAMYLCASSLGSGTNSYEQYFGPGTRLTVT.

At least ten counts were recorded for this clonotype. This sequence joins TRBV7-9 and TRBJ1-1, with D hard to call. Germline CDR1 SEHNR, CDR2 FQNEAQ (reference sequence). Trimming took off 5 bases at V and 8 bases at J, with 18 bases between the two ends. The CDR3 is 14 amino acids. CDR3 sequence (DNA): TGTGCCAGCAGCCCTATGGTGGTCAGGAGAGAAGCTTTCTTT. This sequence encodes CASSPMVVRREAFF.

This clonotype came up a few times. This chain joins TRBV7-9 and TRBJ2-7; D gene unclear. There are 12 residues in the CDR3. CDR1 and CDR2 (germline): SEHNR, FQNEAQ (reference sequence). V was trimmed by 5 bases and J by 5 bases, leaving 10 bases between them. The CDR3 protein is CASSRTDDEQYF. The CDR3 DNA reads TGTGCCAGCAGCAGGACCGATGACGAGCAGTACTTC.

Only a few counts were recorded for this clonotype. The V gene is TRBV12-3 or TRBV12-4, the J gene TRBJ2-4; 9 nucleotides agree with TRBD1. V lost 3 bases and J lost 5; bases outside the gene matches: 11. CDR3 length: 17 residues. The CDR3: CASSFKWVGTGQNIQYF. The CDR3 coding sequence is TGTGCCAGCAGTTTTAAGTGGGTGGGGACAGGGCAAAACATTCAGTACTTC.

The table lists this clonotype with a few counts. V usage is TRBV7-2 and J usage is TRBJ1-1; no clear D gene. V was clipped by 1 base and J by 12 bases, with 15 bases between them. From germline, CDR1 is SGHTA and CDR2 FQGNSA. The CDR3 consists of 13 residues. CDR3 amino acids: CASSLVPLGFTFF. CDR3 nucleotide sequence: TGTGCCAGCAGCTTAGTACCCCTAGGATTTACTTTCTTT. Supplemented by reference TRBV7-2 and TRBJ1-1, the full variable domain reads GAGVSQSPSNKVTEKGKDVELRCDPISGHTALYWYRQSLGQGLEFLIYFQGNSAPDKSGLPSDRFSAERTGGSVSTLTIQRTQQEDSAVYLCASSLVPLGFTFFGQGTRLTVV.

Comment on this clonotype: Since no conserved phenylalanine or tryptophan closes the CDR3, a read error is the likely cause. The chain combines TRBV11-2 with TRBJ1-2, with 10 bases fitting TRBD1. V dropped 8 bases and J dropped 5; count of bases not matched to a gene: 8. This CDR3 spans 14 amino acids. Germline V gives CDR1 SGHAT, CDR2 FQNNGV. CDR3 nucleotides: TGTGCCAGCGGGACGACAGGGGGCGGGTATGGCTACACCGTC. This gives the protein CASGTTGGGYGYTV.

The chain joins TRBV2 to TRBJ1-5; D gene uncertain. Germline V gene lookup returns CDR1 SNHLY and CDR2 FYNNEI. The CDR3 is made up of 12 amino acids. Trimming left V 3 bases short and J 6 bases short, with 6 bases between. The CDR3 DNA reads as TGTGCCAGCAGTGACCCCGCTCAGCCCCAGCATTTT. This gives the protein CASSDPAQPQHF.

The chain couples TRBV28 to TRBJ2-7; 7 nucleotides align to TRBD1. Germline CDR1 and CDR2: MDHEN and SYDVKM. The ends lost 10 bases at V and 5 bases at J; junction bases unmatched: 14. This CDR3 has 14 residues. DNA for the CDR3: TGTGCCACAACGAACTACAGGGGTTCCCACGAGCAGTACTTC. It specifies CATTNYRGSHEQYF. The entire variable domain, with the rest obtained from reference TRBV28 and TRBJ2-7, is as follows: DVKVTQSSRYLVKRTGEKVFLECVQDMDHENMFWYRQDPGLGLRLIYFSYDVKMKEKGDIPEGYSVSREKKERFSLILESASTNQTSMYLCATTNYRGSHEQYFGPGTRLTVT.

In this sample, this clonotype turned up many times. The rearrangement links TRBV7-2 to TRBJ2-3; D perhaps matches TRBD1 (6 bases). The germline V gene has CDR1 SGHTA and CDR2 FQGNSA. V dropped 4 bases and J dropped 7 bases, with 9 bases sitting between them. CDR3 length equals 12 residues. The CDR3 spells CASSSQGYTQYF. DNA of the CDR3: TGTGCCAGCAGCTCACAGGGATATACGCAGTATTTT.

This clonotype was picked up many times. The rearrangement links TRBV30 to TRBJ2-1; TRBD2 matches 7 bases. CDR3 length equals 17 residues. Germline CDR1 GTSNPN, CDR2 SVGIG (reference sequence). V dropped 4 bases and J dropped 1; count of bases not matched to a gene: 13. The CDR3 DNA reads as TGTGCCTGGACACCCGGACTAGTCCCTCGGTCCTACAATGAGCAGTTCTTC. Residues: CAWTPGLVPRSYNEQFF.

The sample holds many counts of this clonotype. The chain joins TRBV5-1 to TRBJ2-2, with 9 bases identical to TRBD2. The length of the CDR3 is 17 residues. CDR1 and CDR2 (germline): SGHRS, YFSETQ. J gave up 4 bases and V 0 bases, and 7 bases lay outside the gene matches. The CDR3 nucleotides are TGCGCCAGCAGCTTGGCGGCGGGAGGGCCGGGCACCGGGGAGCTGTTTTTT. Residues: CASSLAAGGPGTGELFF.

This clonotype was observed a few times. The genes are TRBV6-1 and TRBJ1-6; D gene unclear. Trimming cost V 6 bases and J 9 bases, with 12 bases left between them. CDR3 length: 13 amino acids. The germline V gene has CDR1 MNHNS and CDR2 SASEGT. CDR3 in DNA: TGTGCCAGCAGCCTTACACGGCGTTCACCCCTCCACTTT. Its protein is CASSLTRRSPLHF.

This clonotype was seen only a few times. The genes are TRBV2 and TRBJ1-4; weak D call: TRBD1 (5 bases). CDR3 length equals 14 residues. V was shortened by 2 bases and J by 7 bases, with 11 bases between the two germline ends. CDR1 and CDR2 from the germline V gene are SNHLY and FYNNEI. In nucleotides, the CDR3 is TGTGCCAGCAGTGAACTGGGGCGTACTGAAAAACTGTTTTTT. Translated: CASSELGRTEKLFF.

The chain is built from TRBV6-5 and TRBJ2-1; the match to TRBD2 covers 8 bases. The CDR3 is made up of 16 amino acids. V was clipped by 3 bases and J by 4 bases; unmatched bases: 8. From germline, CDR1 is MNHEY and CDR2 SVGAGI. The CDR3 protein is CASSYTWLAGYNEQFF. CDR3 DNA sequence: TGTGCCAGCAGTTATACCTGGTTAGCGGGATACAATGAGCAGTTCTTC.

The CDR3 coding sequence is TGCGCCAGCAGCCAAAACAGGGGGCCGGGCTACGAGCAGTACTTC. It specifies CASSQNRGPGYEQYF. V is TRBV4-1 and J is TRBJ2-7; TRBD1 aligns across 9 bases. V lost 2 bases and J lost 3; bases outside the gene matches: 5. In germline, CDR1 is MGHRA, CDR2 YSYEKL. The CDR3 covers 15 residues.

The chain links TRBV7-9 to TRBJ2-3, with 12 bases matching TRBD2. Per germline, CDR1 SEHNR and CDR2 FQNEAQ (reference sequence). J gave up 2 bases and V 5 bases, and 5 bases lay outside the gene matches. The CDR3 covers 16 residues. CDR3 protein: CASSPTSGRDTDTQYF. The CDR3 bases are TGTGCCAGCAGCCCGACTAGCGGGAGAGACACAGATACGCAGTATTTT.

This clonotype was detected ten times or more. The V call is TRBV12-3 or TRBV12-4, the J call TRBJ2-3, with D perhaps assigned TRBD1 or TRBD2 (5 bases each). This CDR3 has 17 amino acids. The V end was cut by 5 bases, the J end by 6 bases, with 24 bases between. CDR3 region: CASSPRGGVGAGDTQYF. As DNA, the CDR3 is TGTGCCAGCAGTCCTAGAGGAGGCGTCGGGGCCGGGGATACGCAGTATTTT.